This entry describes one TCR beta chain. The antigen is unknown. A J-beta primer mix and a sample-barcoded 5' primer were used in a second PCR of about 7 to 12 cycles. A tag from a template-switch adaptor with 12 random nucleotides marked each cDNA molecule. TCRdb re-derived calls from the 5' RACE reads in MiXCR, one entry per CDR3 protein. The table lists about 1.1 million distinct CDR3 sequences, more than 30% of them singletons. The CDR3 length is 12 residues. Trimming removed 2 bases at V and 2 bases at J, with 6 bases between. Germline assignment: CDR1 GTSNPN and CDR2 SVGIG (reference sequence). This sample is drawn from a study of blood T cells in healthy people across ages. Study-wide findings and caveats: Leaving the PBMCs unsorted stopped any conclusive comparison of naive versus antigen-experienced cells. Among T cells, TCR beta diversity per million cells dropped roughly linearly as age rose.

All donors came from Russia, were Caucasian and healthy, and spanned ages about 6 to 90. The TCR sequence derives from a man aged 18-30 years in good health. Sequenced input: blood. The chain couples TRBV30 to TRBJ1-2; maybe TRBD1 (5 bases). The DNA of the CDR3 is TGTGCCTGGAGTTCAGGGAACTATGGCTACACCTTC. It codes for CAWSSGNYGYTF.